This T cell receptor (beta chain) was found in a study of blood T cells in healthy people across ages. There are a few counts of this clonotype. The antigen is undetermined. Alongside a J-beta primer mix, a sample-barcoded 5' primer served in a second PCR lasting about 6 to 11 cycles. One entry per CDR3 protein, called by TCRdb with MiXCR from the 5' RACE reads. The sample records over 1,500,000 distinct CDR3 sequences, just under 50% being singletons. Findings and caveats of the study: Diversity was higher, and naive CD4+ cells more numerous, in long-lived donors than in aged donors. Because sorting was not performed, PBMCs prevented conclusive naive versus antigen-experienced comparison. Estimates based on one million T cells were treated as lower bounds. CMV infection status of these donors was not known.

CDR1 is MNHEY and CDR2 is SMNVEV in the germline V gene (reference sequence). This CDR3 spans 14 amino acids. Trimming removed 11 bases at V and 7 bases at J, with 18 bases between. The chain links TRBV27 to TRBJ1-6; D is possibly TRBD1 (5 bases). The receptor's source is a woman aged 40 to 50 in good health. Sequenced input: blood. CDR3 bases: TGTGCCGGCGGTGCGGGACGGCCGAATTCACCCCTCCACTTT. It translates to CAGGAGRPNSPLHF.